The text below deals with one T cell receptor beta chain. The table came from immunoSEQ multiplex PCR; TCRdb's copy has only in-frame clones and leaves some out. The table has about 72,000 clones, just under 95% seen once. The data are from a study of technical replicates of blood from a few donors. There are 14 residues in the CDR3. CDR1 and CDR2 (germline): SSHAT, FNYEAQ (reference sequence). V lost 5 bases and J 4 bases, leaving 14 bases between the germline ends. Input material: T cells isolated from PBMCs. V and J are TRBV7-7 and TRBJ1-2; D remains unclear. The TCR originated in a human donor in good health. The CDR3 DNA sequence: TGTGCCAGCAGCAGCAGGTTGCCCTTCTATGGCTACACCTTC. This encodes CASSSRLPFYGYTF. Based on the CDR3 plus reference TRBV7-7 and TRBJ1-2, the full variable domain is GAGVSQSPRYKVTKRGQDVTLRCDPISSHATLYWYQQALGQGPEFLTYFNYEAQPDKSGLPSDRFSAERPEGSISTLTIQRTEQRDSAMYRCASSSRLPFYGYTFGSGTRLTVV.